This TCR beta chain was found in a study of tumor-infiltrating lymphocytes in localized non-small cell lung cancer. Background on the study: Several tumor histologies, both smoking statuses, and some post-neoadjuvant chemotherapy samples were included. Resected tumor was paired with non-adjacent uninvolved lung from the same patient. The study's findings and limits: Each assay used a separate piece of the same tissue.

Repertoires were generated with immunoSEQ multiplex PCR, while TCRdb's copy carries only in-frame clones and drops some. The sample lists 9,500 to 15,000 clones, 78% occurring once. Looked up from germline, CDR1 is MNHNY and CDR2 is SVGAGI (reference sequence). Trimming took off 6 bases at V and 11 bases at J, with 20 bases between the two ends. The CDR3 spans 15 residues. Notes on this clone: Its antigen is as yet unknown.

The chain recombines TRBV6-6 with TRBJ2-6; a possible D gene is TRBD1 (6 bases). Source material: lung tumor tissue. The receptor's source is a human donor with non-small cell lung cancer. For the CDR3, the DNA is TGTGCCAGCAGATCCCCAGAAGGGGGTATTGACGTCCTGACTTTC. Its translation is CASRSPEGGIDVLTF.